Only one count was recorded for the clone carrying this TCR beta chain. This entry is derived from a study of blood T cell repertoires in COVID-19. Study in general: COVID-19 samples, acute and convalescent, were from the United States, Italy and Spain. Sources were T cells, B-cell-depleted T cells, or PBMCs; the material itself was cDNA or gDNA.

From germline, CDR1 is SGHDN and CDR2 FVKESK. V was trimmed by 0 bases and J by 3 bases, leaving 11 bases between them. This CDR3 is 15 amino acids long. In the study's own analysis: Reference gene primer amplification gave nucleated cell count estimates. Data came from immunoSEQ multiplex PCR; TCRdb stores just in-frame clones and leaves some out. From that table come the V and J calls and clone size; the DNA was used to work out D and trimming. The sample lists about 140,000 clones, roughly 80% occurring once. Participants spanned ages roughly 18 to 95 years and resided in 20 to 30 US areas. The receptor was derived from a middle-aged man with acute COVID-19. The chain has TRBV14 and TRBJ1-1; D is unclear. The sequencing sample was made of PBMCs or T cells enriched from blood (not recorded which). The CDR3 spells CASSQDFWQDTEAFF. In DNA, the CDR3 is TGTGCCAGCAGCCAAGATTTCTGGCAGGACACTGAAGCTTTCTTT. Looking up the rest from reference TRBV14 and TRBJ1-1 gives the full variable domain: EAGVTQFPSHSVIEKGQTVTLRCDPISGHDNLYWYRRVMGKEIKFLLHFVKESKQDESGMPNNRFLAERTGGTYSTLKVQPAELEDSGVYFCASSQDFWQDTEAFFGQGTRLTVV.